This TCR beta chain emerged from a study of ipilimumab plus nivolumab after autologous stem cell transplantation. Study background: Patients received a median of roughly five ipilimumab and eight or nine nivolumab doses.

Patients received nivolumab 3 mg/kg at weeks 1, 4, 7, 10, then fortnightly to week 26. Germline V gene sequence: CDR1 SGHRS, CDR2 YFSETQ. V dropped 2 bases and J dropped 4 bases, with 16 bases sitting between them. The CDR3 is 16 residues long. Sequencing used immunoSEQ multiplex PCR; TCRdb keeps in-frame clones, though not all of them. Of fewer than 95,000 clones in the sample, 83% were seen once. The sample consisted of PBMCs, taken in a trial of ipilimumab plus nivolumab as post-transplant consolidation. The chain employs TRBV5-1 and TRBJ1-5; D is undetermined. The TCR originated in a male donor with diffuse large B-cell lymphoma. The CDR3 sequence: CASSFSKRVYNQPQHF. DNA for the CDR3: TGCGCCAGCAGCTTTTCTAAAAGGGTGTATAATCAGCCCCAGCATTTT.